One and the same sample provided the 13 T cell receptor beta chains below, sequenced in a study of cytomegalovirus exposure and HLA in healthy donors. Repertoires were generated with immunoSEQ multiplex PCR, while TCRdb's copy carries only in-frame clones and drops some. The sample has a few hundred thousand clones, 90% seen once. Sequencing was carried out using PBMCs. The source of these receptors is a woman in her 30s in good health and CMV-seronegative.

This clone was counted once. The germline gene is not matched at one end of the junction; a read error may be the cause. The CDR3 is CATSRTESESYELYF. CDR3 bases: TGTGCCACCAGCAGAACTGAGTCGGAATCATACGAGCTGTACTTC. The chain carries TRBV15 and TRBJ2-7; no reliable D call. CDR1 and CDR2 from the germline V gene are LNHNV and YYDKDF (reference sequence). The CDR3 is made up of 15 amino acids.

Here the CDR3 DNA reads TGTGCCAGCAGCGTGACAGGGGGTTTCTACGAGCAGTACTTC. It codes for CASSVTGGFYEQYF. J is TRBJ2-7 and V is TRBV9, with 9 bases matching TRBD1. The CDR3 is 14 residues long. With V trimmed by 2 bases and J by 3 bases, 3 bases remained unmatched. CDR1 and CDR2 (germline): SGDLS, YYNGEE.

This chain uses TRBV19 with TRBJ2-7; D tentatively reads TRBD1 or TRBD2 (5 bases each). Per the germline V gene, CDR1 is LNHDA and CDR2 is SQIVND (reference sequence). The CDR3 totals 15 residues. Between the trimmed V and J ends, which lost 1 base and 2 bases, there was a span of 12 bases. For the CDR3, the DNA is TGTGCCAGTAGTATAGCCGGGACCGCAACCTACGAGCAGTACTTC. Its translation: CASSIAGTATYEQYF.

This clone appeared a single time. The chain combines TRBV15 with TRBJ2-7; the D gene could be TRBD1 or TRBD2 (5 bases each). The CDR3 totals 17 residues. Between the trimmed V and J ends, which lost 0 bases and 2 bases, there was a span of 17 bases. Per germline, CDR1 LNHNV and CDR2 YYDKDF (reference sequence). CDR3 sequence (DNA): TGTGCCACCAGCAGAGATCAGGGAACTAGTCGGCCCTACGAGCAGTACTTC. Protein sequence: CATSRDQGTSRPYEQYF.

This chain links TRBV5-6 with TRBJ2-1; D might be TRBD1 or TRBD2, each matching 5 bases. The CDR3 covers 16 residues. Germline V gene lookup returns CDR1 SGHDT and CDR2 YYEEEE. Trimming took off 5 bases at V and 5 bases at J, with 20 bases between the two ends. The CDR3 here is CASRSDPGTIDNEQFF. CDR3 DNA sequence: TGTGCCAGCAGATCGGATCCCGGGACGATAGACAATGAGCAGTTCTTC.

This chain joins TRBV12-2 and TRBJ2-3. TRBV12-2 is a known pseudogene. The CDR3 is 18 amino acids. In nucleotides, the CDR3 is TGTGCAAGTCGCTTAGCGGGCGGAGCTGTTAAGCTGGGAGATACGCAGTATTTT. Its translation: CASRLAGGAVKLGDTQYF.

This rearrangement joins TRBV4-3 to TRBJ2-1; 8 positions match TRBD1. Unmatched junction bases numbered 9, after V lost 1 base and J lost 7 bases. The CDR3 spans 16 residues. CDR1 and CDR2 from the germline V gene are LGHNA and YSLEER. The CDR3 region is CASSQAYQGAGNEQFF. DNA of the CDR3: TGCGCCAGCAGCCAAGCCTACCAGGGGGCAGGGAATGAGCAGTTCTTC.

This clone came up once. This sequence joins TRBV30 and TRBJ1-2, with D possibly TRBD1 on 5 matching bases. This CDR3 region has 14 residues. Trimming left V 1 base short and J 4 bases short, with 13 bases between. Germline CDR1 reads GTSNPN; CDR2 reads SVGIG (reference sequence). This CDR3 is CAWSAGGGIYGYTF. DNA of the CDR3: TGTGCCTGGAGTGCCGGGGGGGGAATCTATGGCTACACCTTC.

The V call is TRBV7-3, the J call TRBJ2-7, with TRBD1 matching 7 bases. The V segment lost 6 bases and the J segment 2 bases; nucleotides outside the gene matches: 10. Germline values: CDR1 SGHTA, CDR2 FQGTGA. The CDR3 contains 15 residues. This CDR3 reads CASRPGTVATYEQYF. The CDR3 DNA is TGTGCCAGCAGGCCTGGGACAGTCGCTACCTACGAGCAGTACTTC.

The V call is TRBV19, the J call TRBJ2-7; D remains ambiguous. V lost 1 base to trimming and J lost 6 bases, with 16 bases between them. This CDR3 has 15 amino acids. Per germline, CDR1 LNHDA and CDR2 SQIVND (reference sequence). CDR3 amino acids: CASSIGAQTLGEQYF. The DNA of the CDR3 is TGTGCCAGTAGTATAGGTGCGCAGACCTTGGGCGAGCAGTACTTC.

The V gene is TRBV28, the J gene TRBJ1-2; D unclear. Germline values: CDR1 MDHEN, CDR2 SYDVKM. The CDR3 is 13 residues long. V was cut by 6 bases and J by 7 bases, with 15 bases left in between. The CDR3 DNA reads TGTGCCAGCAGCCATACCTCGAAGGGTGGCTACACCTTC. Protein sequence: CASSHTSKGGYTF.

This chain links TRBV11-2 with TRBJ2-3, with 12 bases matching TRBD2. Trimming took 6 bases from V and 11 from J; bases not matched to a gene: 18. The CDR3 loop spans 17 amino acids. Germline CDR1 SGHAT, CDR2 FQNNGV. CDR3 sequence: CASRTLNELAGGPGQYF. CDR3 bases: TGTGCCAGCAGGACCTTGAATGAGCTAGCGGGAGGGCCCGGGCAGTATTTT.

V is TRBV6-1 and J is TRBJ2-3; 7 nucleotides agree with TRBD1. J lost 4 bases, V lost 7 bases, and 2 bases had no gene match. The germline gives CDR1 MNHNS, CDR2 SASEGT. The CDR3 runs to 12 residues. This CDR3 reads CASIQGSDTQYF. The CDR3 bases are TGTGCCAGCATACAGGGGTCAGATACGCAGTATTTT.